Below, 10 T cell receptor beta chains from the same sample are listed, as sequenced in a study of T-cell reconstitution after alpha-beta-depleted transplantation in children (dated by TCRdb to the mid-2010s). Libraries were made using PCR. These reads were obtained on an Illumina HiSeq 2500. To normalize quantification of the TCRbeta repertoire, the TCR libraries were built with molecular barcoding that relied on unique molecular identifiers. TCRdb reprocessing: public reads trimmed at Q25 with fastp, clones called with MiXCR, in-frame beta chains kept. Records with the same CDR3 protein are collapsed into one entry carrying the most frequent genes and DNA. For this sample the table gives around 250,000 distinct CDR3 sequences, of which about a tenth were detected only once. Together, the top ten hold around 10% of the sample. Material: PBMCs from the stem cell graft donor, obtained from the stem cell graft. The receptors here all came from a human donor who donated a stem cell graft to a child with SCID.

CDR3 in amino acids: CSAKSGTGSGTEAFF. The CDR3 DNA sequence: TGCAGTGCTAAATCCGGGACAGGGTCGGGCACTGAAGCTTTCTTT. The rearrangement links TRBV20-1 to TRBJ1-1, with 9 positions matching TRBD1. The CDR3 sequence is 15 residues long. The germline V gene has CDR1 DFQATT and CDR2 SNEGSKA (reference sequence). V dropped 4 bases and J dropped 4; count of bases not matched to a gene: 10.

This sequence joins TRBV6-2 or TRBV6-3 and TRBJ1-3; D possibly corresponds to TRBD1 (6 bases). CDR3 size: 20 residues. V gave up 0 bases and J gave up 0 bases, with 21 bases separating them. The germline V gene has CDR1 MNHEY and CDR2 SVGEGT. In DNA, the CDR3 is TGTGCCAGCAGTTACTCGAGAGTACTCCCGGGACACGACTCTGGAAACACCATATATTTT. Translation: CASSYSRVLPGHDSGNTIYF.

This clonotype was recorded a few times. The chain combines TRBV12-3 or TRBV12-4 with TRBJ2-2, with 9 bases matching TRBD1. V lost 4 bases and J lost 6; bases outside the gene matches: 9. The CDR3 is made up of 16 amino acids. The CDR3 sequence: CASSSSWDRVAGELFF. The CDR3 nucleotides are TGTGCCAGCAGTTCTAGTTGGGACAGGGTCGCCGGGGAGCTGTTTTTT.

This clonotype was observed at least ten times. The rearrangement links TRBV6-1 to TRBJ1-5; D call uncertain. Germline CDR1 MNHNS, CDR2 SASEGT. V lost 0 bases, J lost 4 bases, and 7 bases lay in between. The CDR3 is 14 amino acids. The CDR3 DNA reads as TGTGCCAGCAGTGAAGCGCCCACTAATCAGCCCCAGCATTTT. It yields the protein CASSEAPTNQPQHF.

The V and J genes are TRBV7-9 and TRBJ2-7; no clear D. CDR1 and CDR2 (germline): SEHNR, FQNEAQ (reference sequence). This CDR3 is 15 amino acids long. The V and J ends lost 5 bases and 2 bases respectively, with 16 bases between them. The CDR3 sequence is CASSPPPTRPYEQYF. CDR3 nucleotide sequence: TGTGCCAGCAGCCCTCCCCCAACTCGGCCCTACGAGCAGTACTTC.

This clonotype was found many times. This sequence joins TRBV5-1 and TRBJ2-2; D call uncertain. Germline V CDR1 and CDR2: SGHRS, YFSETQ. This CDR3 has 12 residues. V was cut by 7 bases and J by 7 bases, with 11 bases left in between. Here the CDR3 reads CASSDPNGELFF. In DNA, the CDR3 is TGCGCCAGCTCGGACCCGAACGGGGAGCTGTTTTTT. Full variable domain (rest looked up from reference TRBV5-1 and TRBJ2-2): KAGVTQTPRYLIKTRGQQVTLSCSPISGHRSVSWYQQTPGQGLQFLFEYFSETQRNKGNFPGRFSGRQFSNSRSEMNVSTLELGDSALYLCASSDPNGELFFGEGSRLTVL.

This clonotype was seen a handful of times. The CDR3 DNA follows: TGTGCCAGCAGTCCAGGACAGGGGGGAAGAGGTCATGAGCAGTTCTTC. It yields the protein CASSPGQGGRGHEQFF. V gene TRBV12-3 or TRBV12-4 combines with J gene TRBJ2-1, with TRBD1 matching over 10 bases. The CDR3 totals 16 residues. The trim removed 5 bases at V and 8 bases at J, leaving 12 bases unmatched.

This clonotype came up once. The chain links TRBV5-1 to TRBJ2-2; possible D gene TRBD2, 6 bases. Germline V gene lookup returns CDR1 SGHRS and CDR2 YFSETQ. The CDR3 consists of 15 residues. V lost 5 bases to trimming and J lost 3 bases, with 14 bases between them. As DNA, the CDR3 is TGCGCCAGCAGTTTGCTAGCGCGGGACACCGGGGAGCTGTTTTTT. Its protein product is CASSLLARDTGELFF. The full variable domain, in which reference TRBV5-1 and TRBJ2-2 provide the parts outside the CDR3, is KAGVTQTPRYLIKTRGQQVTLSCSPISGHRSVSWYQQTPGQGLQFLFEYFSETQRNKGNFPGRFSGRQFSNSRSEMNVSTLELGDSALYLCASSLLARDTGELFFGEGSRLTVL.

This clonotype was counted at least ten times. This chain connects TRBV25-1 to TRBJ2-5; the match to TRBD1 covers 10 bases. This CDR3 comprises 15 residues. The germline V gene has CDR1 MGHDK and CDR2 SYGVNS. With V trimmed by 4 bases and J by 5 bases, 7 bases remained unmatched. CDR3 nucleotide sequence: TGTGCCAGCAGTGGCGGGACAGGGGAGATTGAGACCCAGTACTTC. Its translation: CASSGGTGEIETQYF.

This clonotype was detected ten times or more. The chain recombines TRBV12-3 or TRBV12-4 with TRBJ2-3; D unresolved. The CDR3 has 15 residues. Trimming pared 2 bases from V and 3 bases from J, leaving 12 bases between. CDR3: CASSLKGSVTDTQYF. CDR3 sequence (DNA): TGTGCCAGCAGTTTAAAGGGCTCAGTTACAGATACGCAGTATTTT.